This record concerns one TCR beta chain sequence. The sample comes from a study of blood T cell repertoires in COVID-19. Measured with immunoSEQ multiplex PCR; TCRdb has only the in-frame clones, and not every one. The table includes about 480,000 clones, roughly 85% detected once. This CDR3 has 15 amino acids. The V gene's germline CDR1 is KGHDR and CDR2 SFDVKD. V shed 5 bases and J 3 bases; nucleotides not matched to a gene: 3. This chain joins TRBV24-1 and TRBJ2-1; 10 bases match TRBD1. The clonotype comes from a woman aged 18-29 years with acute COVID-19. Sequenced sample: PBMCs or T cells enriched from blood (not recorded which). This CDR3 is CATSGRTGGYNEQFF. CDR3 bases: TGTGCCACCAGTGGCCGGACAGGGGGCTACAATGAGCAGTTCTTC.